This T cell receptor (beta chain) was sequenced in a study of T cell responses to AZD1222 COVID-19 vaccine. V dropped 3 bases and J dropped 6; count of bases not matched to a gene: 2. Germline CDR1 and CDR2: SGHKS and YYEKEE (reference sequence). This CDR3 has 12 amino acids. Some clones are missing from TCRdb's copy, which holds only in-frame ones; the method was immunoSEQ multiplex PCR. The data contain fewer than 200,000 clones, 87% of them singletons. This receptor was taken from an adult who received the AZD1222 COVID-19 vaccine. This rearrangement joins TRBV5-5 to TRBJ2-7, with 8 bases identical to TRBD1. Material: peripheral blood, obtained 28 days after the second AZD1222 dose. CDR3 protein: CASSWDRREQYF. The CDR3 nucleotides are TGTGCCAGCAGCTGGGACAGGCGCGAGCAGTACTTC.